A single sample is the source of the 3 T cell receptor beta chains below, sequenced in a study of blood T cell repertoires in COVID-19. Profiling relied on immunoSEQ multiplex PCR, and the TCRdb table lists in-frame clones only, not all of them. Here the sample spans roughly 40,000 clones, around 76% being singletons. The source material was peripheral blood. These receptors were taken from a man between 65 and 85 years old with active or convalescent COVID-19.

The chain combines TRBV3-1 (or the pseudogene TRBV3-2) with TRBJ1-3; weak D call: TRBD1 (5 bases). Germline lookup yields CDR1 LGHDT and CDR2 YNNKEL (reference sequence). CDR3 size: 17 residues. Trimming removed 0 bases at V and 1 base at J, with 13 bases between. The CDR3 region is CASSQDLADKSGNTIYF. The CDR3 nucleotides are TGTGCCAGCAGCCAAGATTTAGCGGACAAGTCTGGAAACACCATATATTTT.

The chain recombines TRBV28 with TRBJ2-3; D is undetermined. The V and J ends lost 6 bases and 0 bases respectively, with 4 bases between them. In germline, CDR1 is MDHEN, CDR2 SYDVKM. CDR3 length: 12 residues. The DNA of the CDR3 is TGTGCCAGCAGGGGCAGCACAGATACGCAGTATTTT. Translation: CASRGSTDTQYF.

This clone appeared a few times. The rearrangement uses TRBV28 and TRBJ2-7; possible D gene TRBD2, 5 bases. CDR3 size: 14 residues. Germline CDR1 is MDHEN and CDR2 is SYDVKM. The V gene lost 4 bases and the J gene lost 5 bases, with 15 bases spanning the gap. CDR3 sequence reads: CASSSQPGIDEQYF. The DNA for the CDR3 is TGTGCCAGCAGTTCCCAGCCGGGGATCGACGAGCAGTACTTC.